This T cell receptor beta chain was documented in a study of cytomegalovirus exposure and HLA in healthy donors. Study background: In a later analysis, the roughly 130 validation repertoires were reported to have used the same platform as the 600 to 700 first-cohort repertoires.

Profiled with immunoSEQ multiplex PCR; TCRdb holds only in-frame clones, not every one. Here the sample spans some 45,000 clones, 94% being singletons. The CDR3 loop spans 15 amino acids. CDR1 is SGHTA, CDR2 FQGNSA, per germline. V gave up 1 base and J gave up 3 bases; unmatched junction bases: 6. The V call is TRBV7-2, the J call TRBJ2-7, with 7 bases identical to TRBD1. The sequence was collected from a woman under 30 in good health and CMV-seropositive. Material: PBMCs. CDR3 protein: CASSLVPGQSYEQYF. CDR3 sequence (DNA): TGTGCCAGCAGCTTAGTCCCGGGACAGAGCTACGAGCAGTACTTC.